The rows below give T cell receptor beta chains drawn from one sample of a study of blood T cell repertoires in COVID-19. Profiled with immunoSEQ multiplex PCR; TCRdb holds only in-frame clones, not every one. The table includes 300,000 to 400,000 clones, around nine tenths detected once. The sequenced material came from PBMCs or T cells enriched from blood (not recorded which). The source is a man aged 55 to 70 who had recovered from COVID-19. The CDR3 runs from the conserved cysteine through the conserved F or W. D genes are given only for firm matches. The size of a clone is reported for some rows only, either as once, few or many, or as a class for expanded clones.

TRBV7-2	-	-	TRBJ2-2	CASSLPGPGELFF	TGTGCCAGCAGCTTACCAGGCCCCGGGGAGCTGTTTTTT
TRBV30	-	-	TRBJ1-6	CAWSFRVFNSPLHF	TGTGCCTGGAGTTTCAGGGTCTTTAATTCACCCCTCCACTTT
TRBV5-1	-	few	TRBJ1-1	CASSSGVSPTEAFF	TGCGCCAGCAGCTCGGGGGTTTCGCCCACTGAAGCTTTCTTT
TRBV5-1	-	-	TRBJ2-3	CASSLQTETSTDTQYF	TGCGCCAGCAGCCTCCAGACGGAGACTAGCACAGATACGCAGTATTTT
TRBV4-1	TRBD2	-	TRBJ2-7	CASSQSSGGGLEQYF	TGCGCCAGCAGCCAATCTAGCGGGGGAGGGCTCGAGCAGTACTTC
TRBV4-3	-	once	TRBJ1-2	CASSSHYGYTF	TGCGCCAGCAGCTCCCATTATGGCTACACCTTC
TRBV30	-	-	TRBJ1-5	CAWSVVRSNQPQHF	TGTGCCTGGAGTGTAGTCAGGAGCAATCAGCCCCAGCATTTT
TRBV14	-	-	TRBJ1-2	CASSQNRDIYGYTF	TGTGCCAGCAGCCAGAACAGGGATATCTATGGCTACACCTTC
TRBV6-5	TRBD2	-	TRBJ2-1	CASNRDYNNEQFF	TGTGCCAGCAACCGGGACTATAACAATGAGCAGTTCTTC
TRBV29-1	TRBD2	once	TRBJ2-1	CSVEASGRARVSDEQFF	TGCAGCGTTGAGGCTAGCGGGAGGGCCCGTGTGTCGGATGAGCAGTTCTTC
TRBV19	-	-	TRBJ1-2	CASSNPDSYGYTF	TGTGCCAGTAGTAACCCCGACAGCTATGGCTACACCTTC
TRBV30	-	-	TRBJ2-2	CAWSVQFGELFF	TGTGCCTGGAGTGTACAGTTCGGGGAGCTGTTTTTT
TRBV10-3	TRBD1	once	TRBJ1-5	CAIRGQPNQPQHF	TGTGCCATCAGGGGACAGCCCAATCAGCCCCAGCATTTT
TRBV24-1	-	-	TRBJ2-5	CATSASEWETQYF	TGTGCCACCAGTGCGTCGGAGTGGGAGACCCAGTACTTC
TRBV6-9	-	-	TRBJ2-4	CASSYSARAGNIQYF	TGTGCCAGCAGTTATTCTGCCAGGGCGGGGAACATTCAGTACTTC
TRBV3-1/TRBV3-2	-	-	TRBJ2-2	CASSQSEVHTGELFF	TGTGCCAGCAGCCAGTCGGAGGTGCACACCGGGGAGCTGTTTTTT
TRBV21-1	-	-	TRBJ1-5	CASSKAWTGRNQPQHF	TGTGCCAGCAGCAAAGCCTGGACAGGGAGAAATCAGCCCCAGCATTTT
TRBV5-1	TRBD1	-	TRBJ2-7	CASSWQTGNEQYF	TGCGCCAGCAGCTGGCAGACAGGGAACGAGCAGTACTTC
TRBV9	-	-	TRBJ2-6	CASSVQGHSGANVLTF	TGTGCCAGCAGCGTACAGGGCCACTCTGGGGCCAACGTCCTGACTTTC
TRBV12-5	TRBD1	-	TRBJ1-6	CASGRGTGGSPLHF	TGTGCTAGTGGTCGAGGGACAGGTGGCTCACCCCTCCACTTT
TRBV4-1	TRBD1	-	TRBJ2-5	CASSQEDRGEETQYF	TGCGCCAGCAGCCAAGAAGACAGGGGGGAAGAGACCCAGTACTTC
TRBV19	-	-	TRBJ2-7	CASSNPGSLPYEQYF	TGTGCCAGTAGTAACCCAGGGTCTCTGCCCTACGAGCAGTACTTC
TRBV2	-	-	TRBJ2-7	CASRTEGTYEQYF	TGTGCCAGCAGGACTGAGGGCACCTACGAGCAGTACTTC
TRBV20-1	-	-	TRBJ2-1	CSASEARSSYNEQFF	TGCAGTGCTAGTGAAGCGCGGAGCTCCTACAATGAGCAGTTCTTC
TRBV5-6	-	-	TRBJ1-1	CASSPGHRAMNTEAFF	TGTGCCAGCAGCCCAGGACACAGGGCTATGAACACTGAAGCTTTCTTT
TRBV4-2	TRBD2	-	TRBJ2-1	CASSQEGTSRSYNEQFF	TGTGCCAGCAGCCAAGAGGGGACTAGCAGATCCTACAATGAGCAGTTCTTC
TRBV9	-	-	TRBJ1-3	CASSQPRGFGNTIYF	TGTGCCAGCAGCCAACCCCGGGGGTTCGGAAACACCATATATTTT
TRBV11-2	TRBD2	once	TRBJ2-3	CASRTGWVAGGLTDTQYF	TGTGCCAGCAGGACGGGGTGGGTAGCGGGAGGGTTAACAGATACGCAGTATTTT
TRBV6-5	TRBD2	-	TRBJ2-1	CASSYSMSGGDVEQFF	TGTGCCAGCAGTTACTCAATGAGCGGGGGAGATGTTGAGCAGTTCTTC
TRBV9	-	once	TRBJ2-7	CASSVATGVAYEQYF	TGTGCCAGCAGCGTAGCTACGGGAGTCGCCTACGAGCAGTACTTC
TRBV19	-	once	TRBJ2-1	CASSIGWGKDEQFF	TGTGCCAGTAGTATAGGGTGGGGCAAGGACGAGCAGTTCTTC
TRBV10-3	-	-	TRBJ2-1	CAITGDGYNEQFF	TGTGCCATCACCGGAGACGGCTACAATGAGCAGTTCTTC
TRBV6-6	TRBD1	-	TRBJ1-5	CASSYSTGVNQPQHF	TGTGCCAGCAGTTACTCGACAGGGGTGAATCAGCCCCAGCATTTT
TRBV19	TRBD2	-	TRBJ2-1	CATQRGAAEQFF	TGTGCCACTCAGCGGGGAGCGGCAGAGCAGTTCTTC
TRBV3-1/TRBV3-2	TRBD2	-	TRBJ2-3	CASIGGGAKDTQYF	TGTGCCAGCATCGGCGGGGGGGCCAAGGATACGCAGTATTTT
TRBV7-3	-	-	TRBJ1-6	CASSSGNYNSPLHF	TGTGCCAGCAGCTCAGGGAACTATAATTCACCCCTCCACTTT
TRBV6-5	TRBD2	-	TRBJ2-2	CASTTSGRNTGELFF	TGTGCCAGCACGACTAGCGGGAGGAACACCGGGGAGCTGTTTTTT
TRBV6-5	-	-	TRBJ1-2	CASRNTAGGYTF	TGTGCCAGCAGGAATACCGCGGGGGGCTACACCTTC
TRBV29-1	-	-	TRBJ2-7	CSAQAGLQHEQYF	TGCAGCGCTCAGGCAGGGCTGCAGCACGAGCAGTACTTC
TRBV5-1	TRBD2	-	TRBJ2-7	CASSLAAGGIYEQYF	TGCGCCAGCAGCTTGGCCGCGGGGGGCATCTACGAGCAGTACTTC
TRBV18	-	-	TRBJ1-2	CASSTTESFGYTF	TGTGCCAGCTCAACGACAGAGTCGTTCGGCTACACCTTC
TRBV5-1	-	-	TRBJ2-3	CASSLGGASTDTQYF	TGCGCCAGCAGCTTAGGCGGAGCTAGCACAGATACGCAGTATTTT
TRBV7-9	-	-	TRBJ2-3	CASSFSGGTDTQYF	TGTGCCAGCAGCTTCTCGGGGGGCACAGATACGCAGTATTTT
TRBV7-6	-	-	TRBJ1-2	CASSLRQPLPYGYTF	TGTGCCAGCAGCTTAAGACAGCCACTACCCTATGGCTACACCTTC
TRBV19	TRBD1	-	TRBJ1-5	CASSKGAGNQPQHF	TGTGCCAGTAGTAAGGGGGCTGGAAATCAGCCCCAGCATTTT
TRBV10-2	TRBD1	-	TRBJ1-5	CASSGQGPYNQPQHF	TGCGCCAGCAGCGGACAGGGGCCATACAATCAGCCCCAGCATTTT
TRBV3-1/TRBV3-2	TRBD2	-	TRBJ2-5	CASSQGLAGGGQETQYF	TGTGCCAGCAGCCAGGGACTAGCGGGGGGGGGTCAAGAGACCCAGTACTTC
TRBV18	-	-	TRBJ2-5	CASSQGLQETQYF	TGTGCCAGCTCTCAGGGCCTCCAAGAGACCCAGTACTTC
TRBV5-4	TRBD1	-	TRBJ1-6	CASSEGQRTNSPLHF	TGTGCCAGCAGTGAGGGACAGAGAACCAATTCACCCCTCCACTTT
TRBV7-9	-	-	TRBJ1-2	CASSLGTETGITF	TGTGCCAGCAGCTTAGGGACCGAGACAGGAATCACCTTC